This TCR beta chain is from a study of technical replicates of blood from several donors. TCRdb's table, derived via immunoSEQ multiplex PCR, lists solely in-frame clones and lacks some. The profile shows 65,000 to 95,000 clones, 95% to 98% of them singletons. Trimming pared 3 bases from V and 3 bases from J, leaving 9 bases between. CDR3 size: 13 residues. Germline CDR1 SGHNT, CDR2 YYREEE (reference sequence). This receptor was obtained from a human donor in good health. What was sequenced was T cells isolated from PBMCs. The rearrangement links TRBV5-4 to TRBJ2-5; D is perhaps TRBD1 (5 bases). The CDR3, as DNA: TGTGCCAGCAGCTCGGTAGGGGAAGAGACCCAGTACTTC. Its protein product is CASSSVGEETQYF.